Below are 25 T cell receptor beta chains sequenced from a single sample in a study of cytomegalovirus exposure and HLA in healthy donors. The PCR made use of 60 Vbeta and 13 Jbeta primers. Repertoires were generated with immunoSEQ multiplex PCR, while TCRdb's copy carries only in-frame clones and drops some. The table shows 87,000 or so clones, with roughly 79% occurring only once. The sample consisted of PBMCs. All receptors come from a woman aged 40 to 50 in good health and CMV-seronegative.

The rearrangement uses TRBV29-1 and TRBJ1-1; D unresolved. V gave up 6 bases and J gave up 2 bases, with 7 bases separating them. The V gene's germline CDR1 is SQVTM and CDR2 ANQGSEA. The length of the CDR3 is 11 residues. The CDR3 region has the DNA TGCAGCGTGGAGAAAAACACTGAAGCTTTCTTT. Residues: CSVEKNTEAFF. Drawing the rest from reference TRBV29-1 and TRBJ1-1, the complete variable domain is SAVISQKPSRDICQRGTSLTIQCQVDSQVTMMFWYRQQPGQSLTLIATANQGSEATYESGFVIDKFPISRPNLTFSTLTVSNMSPEDSSIYLCSVEKNTEAFFGQGTRLTVV.

The chain links TRBV7-9 to TRBJ2-3, with no clear D. Germline CDR1 is SEHNR and CDR2 is FQNEAQ (reference sequence). Trimming took 7 bases from V and 8 from J, leaving 13 bases between them. CDR3 size: 12 residues. The CDR3 sequence is CASTEMVGTQYF. CDR3 DNA: TGTGCCAGCACCGAAATGGTCGGTACGCAGTATTTT.

This chain uses TRBV9 with TRBJ1-1; TRBD1 aligns across 9 bases. V shed 4 bases, J shed 3 bases, and the junction held 16 bases outside the gene matches. Germline values: CDR1 SGDLS, CDR2 YYNGEE. This CDR3 contains 18 residues. The CDR3 DNA is TGTGCCAGCAGCACGCGGACAGGGGAAAACCCCTCGTACACTGAAGCTTTCTTT. This sequence encodes CASSTRTGENPSYTEAFF.

This rearrangement joins TRBV9 to TRBJ2-2; no definite D call. This CDR3 contains 14 residues. CDR1 and CDR2 (germline): SGDLS, YYNGEE. Trimming shortened V by 2 bases and J by 3 bases, and 8 bases separated the two germline ends. Written as DNA, the CDR3 is TGTGCCAGCAGCGTGGGCACAGACACCGGGGAGCTGTTTTTT. As protein: CASSVGTDTGELFF.

This clone was seen a single time. Mismatch with germline at one junction end may stem from a read error. This chain connects TRBV5-1 to TRBJ2-5, with 8 bases aligning to TRBD2. Germline V gives CDR1 SGHRS, CDR2 YFSETQ. This CDR3 is 13 amino acids long. Written as DNA, the CDR3 is TGCGCCAGCGGCTTCGGCGGGGGGGAGACCCAGTACTTC. Translated, it gives CASGFGGGETQYF.

This clone was observed once. V and J are TRBV7-9 and TRBJ2-1, with 8 bases matching TRBD2. The J segment lost 2 bases and the V segment lost 1 base, leaving 4 bases of the junction unmatched. The germline CDR1 and CDR2 sequences are SEHNR and FQNEAQ (reference sequence). The CDR3 is 16 amino acids. CDR3 DNA sequence: TGTGCCAGCAGCTTAGGTCGAGCGGGGGCCTACAATGAGCAGTTCTTC. Translating it yields CASSLGRAGAYNEQFF.

The chain has TRBV7-9 and TRBJ1-5; possible D gene TRBD1, 5 bases. CDR3 length: 15 residues. Per the germline V gene, CDR1 is SEHNR and CDR2 is FQNEAQ (reference sequence). The germline V and J ends were trimmed by 5 bases and 2 bases, with 13 bases remaining between them. CDR3 nucleotides: TGTGCCAGCAGCCCGGACATGTTGGGCAATCAGCCCCAGCATTTT. Its protein is CASSPDMLGNQPQHF. Looking up the rest from reference TRBV7-9 and TRBJ1-5 gives the full variable domain: DTGVSQNPRHKITKRGQNVTFRCDPISEHNRLYWYRQTLGQGPEFLTYFQNEAQLEKSRLLSDRFSAERPKGSFSTLEIQRTEQGDSAMYLCASSPDMLGNQPQHFGDGTRLSIL.

The chain employs TRBV4-1 and TRBJ2-7; no reliable D call. The V gene's germline CDR1 is MGHRA and CDR2 YSYEKL. The ends were cut back, 5 bases at V and 0 bases at J, with 8 bases in the middle. The length of the CDR3 is 13 residues. The CDR3: CASSSPNSYEQYF. In nucleotides, the CDR3 is TGCGCCAGCAGCTCCCCTAACTCCTACGAGCAGTACTTC.

The rearrangement links TRBV18 to TRBJ1-3, with a weak D call TRBD1 (6 bases). Trimming took 3 bases from V and 0 from J, leaving 12 bases between them. The germline gives CDR1 KGHSH, CDR2 LQKENI. This CDR3 is 16 amino acids long. The CDR3 loop is CASSPADRFSGNTIYF. The CDR3, as DNA: TGTGCCAGCTCACCCGCCGACAGGTTCTCTGGAAACACCATATATTTT.

This rearrangement joins TRBV5-1 to TRBJ2-7; D possibly corresponds to TRBD1 (5 bases). Germline lookup yields CDR1 SGHRS and CDR2 YFSETQ. Trimming took off 6 bases at V and 4 bases at J, with 17 bases between the two ends. The CDR3 is 14 amino acids. In nucleotides, the CDR3 is TGCGCCAGCACCACGGACACCCTGGGGTACGAGCAGTACTTC. Amino acids: CASTTDTLGYEQYF.

The chain links TRBV5-1 to TRBJ1-2; 10 nucleotides agree with TRBD1. The V segment lost 4 bases and the J segment 6 bases; nucleotides outside the gene matches: 9. Germline V gene sequence: CDR1 SGHRS, CDR2 YFSETQ. The CDR3 has 15 residues. The CDR3 nucleotides are TGCGCCAGCAGCCCGTCTACCGGGACAGGGGATGGCTACACCTTC. This gives the protein CASSPSTGTGDGYTF.

The rearrangement links TRBV21-1 to TRBJ1-2; the D call in the table, TRBD1, was not verified against the DNA. TRBV21-1 is a documented pseudogene. The CDR3 length is 14 residues. The CDR3 DNA reads as TGTGCCAGCAAACTCCAGACAGTCGACTATGGCTACACCTTC. As protein: CASKLQTVDYGYTF.

This sequence joins TRBV11-2 and TRBJ2-3, with 10 nucleotides matching TRBD2. Looked up from germline, CDR1 is SGHAT and CDR2 is FQNNGV. The CDR3 length is 15 residues. J lost 0 bases, V lost 4 bases, and 1 base had no gene match. CDR3 bases: TGTGCCAGCAGCTCTAGCGGGAGAAGCACAGATACGCAGTATTTT. Translated: CASSSSGRSTDTQYF.

The rearrangement uses TRBV27 and TRBJ1-5, with D possibly matching TRBD1 (5 bases). With 2 bases removed from V and 4 bases from J, the gap between germline ends came to 6 bases. Germline lookup yields CDR1 MNHEY and CDR2 SMNVEV (reference sequence). The CDR3 totals 13 residues. In DNA form, the CDR3 reads TGTGCCAGCAGTTTACAGGGTAATCAGCCCCAGCATTTT. This gives the protein CASSLQGNQPQHF.

CDR3 amino acids: CASSVTGDGNQPQHF. DNA for the CDR3: TGTGCCAGCAGCGTAACAGGGGATGGCAATCAGCCCCAGCATTTT. The chain joins TRBV9 to TRBJ1-5, with 7 bases lining up with TRBD1. V shed 1 base, J shed 2 bases, and the junction held 3 bases outside the gene matches. CDR3 length: 15 residues. The germline gives CDR1 SGDLS, CDR2 YYNGEE.

This chain links TRBV4-1 with TRBJ2-7; TRBD1 matches 7 bases. The V gene end was trimmed by 4 bases and the J gene end by 5 bases; junction bases not matched to a gene: 11. The germline V gene has CDR1 MGHRA and CDR2 YSYEKL. The CDR3 has 15 residues. The CDR3 region is CASSLGTASSHEQYF. The CDR3 DNA follows: TGCGCCAGCAGCCTCGGGACAGCCAGCTCGCACGAGCAGTACTTC.

The chain couples TRBV5-4 to TRBJ2-7; D is uncertain. This CDR3 has 12 amino acids. In germline, CDR1 is SGHNT, CDR2 YYREEE (reference sequence). Trimming pared 2 bases from V and 6 bases from J, leaving 9 bases between. Here the CDR3 DNA reads TGTGCCAGCAGCTTTGGGTCGGGCGAGCAGTACTTC. As protein: CASSFGSGEQYF.

The chain is built from TRBV5-1 and TRBJ1-6; D gene ambiguous. The CDR3 runs 16 residues. The germline V and J ends were trimmed by 0 bases and 7 bases, with 14 bases remaining between them. Germline values: CDR1 SGHRS, CDR2 YFSETQ. CDR3: CASSLEGRSGNSPLHF. The CDR3 DNA sequence: TGCGCCAGCAGCTTGGAGGGTCGATCGGGAAATTCACCCCTCCACTTT.

The chain links TRBV27 to TRBJ1-6, with TRBD1 matching over 11 bases. This CDR3 has 15 residues. J gave up 10 bases and V 6 bases, and 8 bases lay outside the gene matches. CDR1 MNHEY and CDR2 SMNVEV come from the germline V gene (reference sequence). CDR3 sequence reads: CASSEGTGGTSPLHF. CDR3 bases: TGTGCCAGCAGCGAGGGGACAGGGGGTACCTCACCCCTCCACTTT.

This clone was seen a few times. This sequence joins TRBV27 and TRBJ1-4; 9 nucleotides line up with TRBD1. This CDR3 comprises 16 residues. Germline V gene sequence: CDR1 MNHEY, CDR2 SMNVEV (reference sequence). J gave up 2 bases and V 6 bases, and 7 bases lay outside the gene matches. Here the CDR3 DNA reads TGTGCCAGCAGCTCAAGACAGGGGGTTACTAATGAAAAACTGTTTTTT. Its protein product is CASSSRQGVTNEKLFF.

This chain uses TRBV28 with TRBJ2-1; 13 nucleotides align to TRBD2. The CDR3 loop spans 19 amino acids. Trimming at V came to 1 base and at J to 9 bases, leaving 15 bases not matched to a gene. Germline CDR1 reads MDHEN; CDR2 reads SYDVKM. CDR3 region: CASSLYTSGGAYPHVEQFF. The CDR3 DNA sequence: TGTGCCAGCAGTTTATACACTAGCGGGGGGGCCTACCCCCACGTTGAGCAGTTCTTC.

The chain employs TRBV28 and TRBJ1-1; D unresolved. This CDR3 is 12 amino acids long. Germline assignment: CDR1 MDHEN and CDR2 SYDVKM. V dropped 6 bases and J dropped 0 bases, with 5 bases sitting between them. CDR3 residues: CASRNMNTEAFF. CDR3 coding DNA: TGTGCCAGCAGAAACATGAACACTGAAGCTTTCTTT.

V gene TRBV15 combines with J gene TRBJ2-3; TRBD2 is a possible D gene (5 bases). Germline-derived CDR1 and CDR2 are LNHNV and YYDKDF (reference sequence). The V and J ends lost 5 bases and 5 bases respectively, with 11 bases between them. The CDR3 spans 13 residues. CDR3 amino acids: CATSERRQDTQYF. CDR3 coding DNA: TGTGCCACCAGCGAGCGGCGCCAAGATACGCAGTATTTT.

This clone was found a few times. This chain connects TRBV13 to TRBJ2-3; perhaps TRBD2 as D (5 bases). V lost 5 bases and J lost 3, with 12 bases in between. The CDR3 is 14 amino acids. Germline V gives CDR1 PRHDT, CDR2 FYEKMQ (reference sequence). The CDR3 region is CASSPGSRTDTQYF. The CDR3 DNA follows: TGTGCCAGCAGCCCGGGGTCCAGGACAGATACGCAGTATTTT.

This clone was seen a handful of times. The rearrangement joins TRBV19 to TRBJ1-2; 9 nucleotides agree with TRBD1. V lost 10 bases to trimming and J lost 5 bases; unmatched junction nucleotides: 11. This CDR3 has 14 residues. The germline V gene encodes CDR1 LNHDA and CDR2 SQIVND (reference sequence). Here the CDR3 DNA reads TGTGCCACTAAATCGGACAGGGGAAGGTATGGCTACACCTTC. Protein: CATKSDRGRYGYTF.